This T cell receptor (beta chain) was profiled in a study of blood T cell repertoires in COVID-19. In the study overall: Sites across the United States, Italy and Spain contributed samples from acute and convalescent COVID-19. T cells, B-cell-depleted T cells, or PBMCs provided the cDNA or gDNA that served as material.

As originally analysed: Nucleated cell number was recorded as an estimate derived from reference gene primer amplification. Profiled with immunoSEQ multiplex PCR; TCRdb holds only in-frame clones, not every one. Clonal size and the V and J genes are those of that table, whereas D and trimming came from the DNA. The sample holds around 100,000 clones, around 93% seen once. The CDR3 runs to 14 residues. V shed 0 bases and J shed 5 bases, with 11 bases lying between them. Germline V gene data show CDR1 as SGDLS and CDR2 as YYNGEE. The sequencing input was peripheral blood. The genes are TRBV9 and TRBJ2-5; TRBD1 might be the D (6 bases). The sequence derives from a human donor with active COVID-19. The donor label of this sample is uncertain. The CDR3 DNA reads TGTGCCAGCAGCGTAGGTCCAGGACAGGAGACCCAGTACTTC. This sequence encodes CASSVGPGQETQYF.